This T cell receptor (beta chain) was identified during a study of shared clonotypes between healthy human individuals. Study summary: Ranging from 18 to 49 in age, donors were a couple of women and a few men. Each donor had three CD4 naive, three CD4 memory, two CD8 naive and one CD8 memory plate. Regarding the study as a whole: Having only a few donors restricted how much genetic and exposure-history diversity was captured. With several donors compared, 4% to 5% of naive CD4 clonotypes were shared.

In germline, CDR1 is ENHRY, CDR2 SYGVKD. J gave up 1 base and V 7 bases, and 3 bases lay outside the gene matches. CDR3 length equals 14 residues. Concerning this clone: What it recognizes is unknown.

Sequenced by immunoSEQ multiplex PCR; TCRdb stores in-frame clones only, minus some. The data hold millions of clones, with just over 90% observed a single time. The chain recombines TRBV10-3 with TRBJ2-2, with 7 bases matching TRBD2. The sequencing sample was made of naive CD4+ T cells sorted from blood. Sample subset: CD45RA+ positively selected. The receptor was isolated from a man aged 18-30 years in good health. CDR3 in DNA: TGTGCCATCAATACGGGGGGGAACACCGGGGAGCTGTTTTTT. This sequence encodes CAINTGGNTGELFF.